This T cell receptor (beta chain) was identified during a study of blood T cell repertoires in COVID-19. Study-level information: In each case, the material was cDNA or gDNA derived from T cells, B-cell-depleted T cells, or PBMCs.

This clone has a single count. Method: immunoSEQ multiplex PCR; TCRdb's copy keeps in-frame clones and lacks some. Here the sample spans approximately 300,000 clones, approximately 92% being singletons. Trimming shortened V by 0 bases and J by 0 bases, and 12 bases separated the two germline ends. CDR1 is MNHNY and CDR2 is SVGAGI in the germline V gene (reference sequence). The CDR3 length is 16 residues. V gene TRBV6-6 combines with J gene TRBJ2-7; the D gene is possibly TRBD1 (6 bases). Input material: peripheral blood. This TCR was sampled from a woman in her 30s with COVID-19, enrolled during active disease. For the CDR3, the DNA is TGTGCCAGCAGTTACTCGCCAGGACAGCACTCCTACGAGCAGTACTTC. Protein: CASSYSPGQHSYEQYF.